This T cell receptor (beta chain) was retrieved from a study of cytomegalovirus exposure and HLA in healthy donors. Trimming took 7 bases from V and 2 from J; bases not matched to a gene: 7. The CDR3 totals 16 residues. CDR1 is SGHNT, CDR2 YYREEE, per germline (reference sequence). Clones were read by immunoSEQ multiplex PCR, and TCRdb kept only the in-frame ones, dropping some. The data contain 95,000 to 150,000 clones, 95% to 96% of them seen just once; the ten biggest clones take up about 1.7%. Sequenced input: PBMCs. The receptor comes from a man between 18 and 35 years old in good health and CMV-seronegative. This chain links TRBV5-4 with TRBJ2-6, with 9 nucleotides matching TRBD2. CDR3 nucleotides: TGTGCCAGCGGCATTGCGGGAGGGCCTGGGGCCAACGTCCTGACTTTC. It yields the protein CASGIAGGPGANVLTF.